Listed here are 8 T cell receptor beta chains from one sample, sequenced in a study of blood T cells in healthy people across ages. Combining a sample-barcoded 5' primer with a J-beta primer mix, a second PCR ran for roughly 7 to 11 cycles. One entry per CDR3 protein results from TCRdb running MiXCR on the 5' RACE reads. This sample has around 700,000 distinct CDR3 sequences; more than 20% occur once, and the top ten carry more than 8%. This same sample was also taken into another study, of T cells of mothers and their children.

The sequencing input was blood. Source of these receptors: a boy between 10 and 17 years old in good health.

The chain joins TRBV5-1 to TRBJ2-5, with 8 bases identical to TRBD2. The DNA matches TRBJ2-1 better at its end, which makes the J call doubtful. The CDR3 contains 16 residues. Germline lookup yields CDR1 SGHRS and CDR2 YFSETQ. CDR3 in amino acids: CASSLATSGSRYEQFF. The DNA of the CDR3 is TGCGCCAGCAGCTTGGCGACGAGCGGGAGTCGGTATGAGCAGTTCTTC.

The chain combines TRBV7-9 with TRBJ2-6; 11 bases are a match to TRBD2. This CDR3 is 18 amino acids long. Germline assignment: CDR1 SEHNR and CDR2 FQNEAQ (reference sequence). J lost 1 base, V lost 5 bases, and 7 bases had no gene match. CDR3: CASSAPGLAASGANVLTF. The CDR3 DNA follows: TGTGCCAGCAGCGCGCCGGGACTAGCGGCTTCTGGGGCCAACGTCCTGACTTTC.

The chain joins TRBV29-1 to TRBJ2-6, with 7 bases lining up with TRBD2. Losses at the gene ends were 1 base for V and 0 bases for J; bases not matched to a gene: 3. The germline V gene has CDR1 SQVTM and CDR2 ANQGSEA. The CDR3 is 16 amino acids. DNA for the CDR3: TGCAGCGTTGAAGTAGCGGGCCCCTCTGGGGCCAACGTCCTGACTTTC. Translated: CSVEVAGPSGANVLTF.

V gene TRBV5-1 combines with J gene TRBJ1-4, with a weak D call TRBD1 (5 bases). The germline V gene has CDR1 SGHRS and CDR2 YFSETQ. The CDR3 has 16 residues. V lost 3 bases and J 8 bases, leaving 20 bases between the germline ends. The CDR3 reads CASSSTPGLRVEKLFF. The CDR3 nucleotides read TGCGCCAGCAGCTCCACACCGGGGCTCCGCGTGGAAAAACTGTTTTTT.

V is TRBV29-1 and J is TRBJ2-5; TRBD1 matches at 9 bases. The better agreement between TRBJ2-7 and the DNA end casts doubt on the J call. Looked up from germline, CDR1 is SQVTM and CDR2 is ANQGSEA. The CDR3 sequence is 13 residues long. CDR3 sequence reads: CSVEGGQGYEQYF. CDR3 bases: TGCAGCGTTGAAGGGGGACAGGGCTACGAGCAGTACTTC.

This clonotype was observed a handful of times. The chain couples TRBV12-5 to TRBJ2-5, with D perhaps TRBD2 (6 bases). The J call is uncertain, as TRBJ2-7 better fits the DNA end. The germline gives CDR1 LGHNT, CDR2 FRNRAP. The CDR3 has 14 amino acids. In DNA, the CDR3 is TGTGCTGCTGGGATATCGGGACTCGCCTACGAGCAGTACTTC. Amino acids: CAAGISGLAYEQYF.

This clonotype turned up a few times. V is TRBV15 and J is TRBJ2-5, with 9 nucleotides matching TRBD2. The CDR3 is made up of 16 amino acids. Trimming at V came to 6 bases and at J to 4 bases, leaving 12 bases not matched to a gene. Per the germline V gene, CDR1 is LNHNV and CDR2 is YYDKDF (reference sequence). The CDR3 DNA reads TGTGCCACCAGTCTAACTAGGGAAGCGGGGGGAGAGACCCAGTACTTC. Amino acids: CATSLTREAGGETQYF.

This clonotype has a handful of counts. The chain carries TRBV28 and TRBJ1-2; the match to TRBD1 covers 8 bases. V lost 3 bases and J lost 8; bases outside the gene matches: 11. Germline V gene sequence: CDR1 MDHEN, CDR2 SYDVKM. The CDR3 has 15 amino acids. The CDR3 region is CASSFSSDRANGYTF. The CDR3 DNA follows: TGTGCCAGCAGTTTTTCCTCGGACAGGGCTAACGGCTACACCTTC.